Shown below are 28 T cell receptor beta chains from a single sample sequenced in a study of T cell responses to AZD1222 COVID-19 vaccine. Here immunoSEQ multiplex PCR was the method, and the copy in TCRdb shows in-frame clones only, minus some. Of 65,000 or so clones in the sample, over 80% are singletons; the top ten hold about 9.4%. The material sequenced was peripheral blood, taken on day 0 of AZD1222 vaccination. These receptors were taken from an adult in good health.

The chain has TRBV7-6 and TRBJ2-6; D uncertain. Germline assignment: CDR1 SGHVS and CDR2 FNYEAQ. The CDR3 is 15 amino acids. V was cut by 5 bases and J by 0 bases, with 8 bases left in between. The CDR3 DNA reads as TGTGCCAGCAGCCCACGGAGCTCTGGGGCCAACGTCCTGACTTTC. Translating gives CASSPRSSGANVLTF.

The chain joins TRBV27 to TRBJ1-1; D may be TRBD1 (5 bases). CDR1 MNHEY and CDR2 SMNVEV come from the germline V gene (reference sequence). The CDR3 has 13 residues. V lost 6 bases to trimming and J lost 7 bases, with 15 bases between them. The CDR3 here is CASSRGRTSEAFF. CDR3 in DNA: TGTGCCAGCAGCCGAGGGCGGACAAGTGAAGCTTTCTTT.

The V gene is TRBV5-1, the J gene TRBJ1-3, with D maybe TRBD1 (5 bases). The CDR3 is 15 residues long. Trimming left V 3 bases short and J 0 bases short, with 10 bases between. The germline V gene has CDR1 SGHRS and CDR2 YFSETQ. The CDR3 loop reads CASSSQGTSGNTIYF. The CDR3, as DNA: TGCGCCAGCAGCTCCCAGGGAACCTCTGGAAACACCATATATTTT.

For this clone: At one of its ends the junction is not consistent with the germline gene, which may arise from a read error. The V gene is TRBV18, the J gene TRBJ1-6; no firm D call. The germline V gene encodes CDR1 KGHSH and CDR2 LQKENI. CDR3 length: 13 residues. The CDR3 nucleotides are TGTGCCAGCTCACCACCGGCGGATCCGTCTCTGTATTTT. Amino acids: CASSPPADPSLYF.

For the CDR3, the DNA is TGCGCCAGCAGCTTAGGCAGCCAGCCTTTACAAGAGACCCAGTACTTC. Translated, it gives CASSLGSQPLQETQYF. The chain recombines TRBV5-1 with TRBJ2-5; D gene ambiguous. CDR1 and CDR2 from the germline V gene are SGHRS and YFSETQ. This CDR3 is 16 amino acids long. The V and J ends lost 2 bases and 2 bases respectively, with 16 bases between them.

V and J are TRBV10-2 and TRBJ2-5, with 8 positions matching TRBD2. Germline V gives CDR1 WSHSY, CDR2 SAAADI. The junction had 2 bases not matched to a gene; V was cut back by 6 bases and J by 2 bases. The CDR3 contains 13 residues. CDR3: CASRVAGQETQYF. DNA of the CDR3: TGCGCCAGCAGGGTAGCGGGACAAGAGACCCAGTACTTC.

The V gene is TRBV11-2, the J gene TRBJ1-1; TRBD1 matches 8 bases. The J segment lost 11 bases and the V segment lost 0 bases, leaving 5 bases of the junction unmatched. This CDR3 is 13 amino acids long. Germline values: CDR1 SGHAT, CDR2 FQNNGV. The CDR3 loop reads CASSLDRTGYAFF. The CDR3, as DNA: TGTGCCAGCAGCTTAGACAGGACAGGGTATGCTTTCTTT.

The V call is TRBV5-4, the J call TRBJ1-6, with TRBD1 matching 8 bases. Trimming took 3 bases from V and 10 from J; bases not matched to a gene: 6. Germline V gives CDR1 SGHNT, CDR2 YYREEE (reference sequence). The CDR3 totals 14 residues. The CDR3 protein is CASSSDRGFSPLHF. CDR3 bases: TGTGCCAGCAGCTCTGACAGGGGATTCTCACCCCTCCACTTT. The full variable domain, in which reference TRBV5-4 and TRBJ1-6 provide the parts outside the CDR3, is ETGVTQSPTHLIKTRGQQVTLRCSSQSGHNTVSWYQQALGQGPQFIFQYYREEENGRGNFPPRFSGLQFPNYSSELNVNALELDDSALYLCASSSDRGFSPLHFGNGTRLTVT.

The J gene is TRBJ1-2, the V gene TRBV9; TRBD1 might be the D (5 bases). CDR3 length equals 12 residues. Germline lookup yields CDR1 SGDLS and CDR2 YYNGEE. The V gene lost 0 bases and the J gene lost 7 bases, with 7 bases spanning the gap. Here the CDR3 DNA reads TGTGCCAGCAGCGTAGCTGGGGGTGGCTACACCTTC. Protein sequence: CASSVAGGGYTF.

The chain uses TRBV28 and TRBJ2-7; 12 bases are a match to TRBD2. Germline V gives CDR1 MDHEN, CDR2 SYDVKM. CDR3 size: 15 residues. Germline trimming cut 6 bases from V and 5 bases from J; bases unmatched to any gene: 8. CDR3: CASRLAGGFSHEQYF. The CDR3 DNA follows: TGTGCCAGCAGACTAGCGGGGGGCTTTTCCCACGAGCAGTACTTC.

For this clone: This same CDR3 is encoded by further DNA sequences in the sample. V gene TRBV7-3 combines with J gene TRBJ1-1; the match to TRBD1 covers 7 bases. Trimming removed 6 bases from V and 3 bases from J; junction bases left unmatched: 4. CDR3 length: 13 amino acids. Germline CDR1 SGHTA, CDR2 FQGTGA. This chain's CDR3 is CASSLQGDTEAFF. CDR3 DNA sequence: TGTGCCAGCAGTCTCCAGGGGGACACTGAAGCTTTCTTT. Filled out from reference TRBV7-3 and TRBJ1-1, the complete variable domain reads GAGVSQTPSNKVTEKGKYVELRCDPISGHTALYWYRQSLGQGPEFLIYFQGTGAADDSGLPNDRFFAVRPEGSVSTLKIQRTERGDSAVYLCASSLQGDTEAFFGQGTRLTVV.

This chain uses TRBV5-3 with TRBJ2-7, with D perhaps assigned TRBD1 or TRBD2 (5 bases each). TRBV5-3 is reported as an ORF; its role is uncertain. The V end was cut by 0 bases, the J end by 5 bases, with 18 bases between. CDR3 size: 16 residues. The CDR3 spells CARSLGRRQGTHEQYF. The CDR3 nucleotides are TGTGCCAGAAGCTTGGGGAGGCGCCAGGGAACCCACGAGCAGTACTTC.

The rearrangement uses TRBV29-1 and TRBJ2-7; D perhaps matches TRBD1 (5 bases). The CDR3 is 13 residues long. Trimming removed 7 bases from V and 4 bases from J, with 17 bases in between. Germline V gene lookup returns CDR1 SQVTM and CDR2 ANQGSEA. CDR3 sequence: CSALGRGFYEQYF. DNA for the CDR3: TGCAGCGCATTGGGAAGGGGTTTTTACGAGCAGTACTTC.

V is TRBV5-1 and J is TRBJ2-2; tentative D call: TRBD1 (7 bases). Germline V gives CDR1 SGHRS, CDR2 YFSETQ. Trimming stripped 4 bases from V and 7 bases from J, with 20 bases between. This CDR3 is built from 16 residues. The CDR3 region has the DNA TGCGCCAGCAGCCGGATTCGACAGGGAGGTAACGGGGAGCTGTTTTTT. Amino acid sequence: CASSRIRQGGNGELFF.

This clone was recorded a few times. This sequence joins TRBV6-4 and TRBJ1-2; no clear D. Germline V CDR1 and CDR2: MRHNA, SNTAGT. V was shortened by 6 bases and J by 3 bases, with 11 bases between the two germline ends. The CDR3 loop spans 13 amino acids. For the CDR3, the DNA is TGTGCCAGCAGCCTAGGTCTCCACTATGGCTACACCTTC. Translation: CASSLGLHYGYTF.

The CDR3 protein is CASTIDRAYTEAFF. As DNA, the CDR3 is TGTGCCAGCACTATCGACAGGGCCTACACTGAAGCTTTCTTT. V and J are TRBV6-5 and TRBJ1-1; 7 positions agree with TRBD1. The CDR3 has 14 residues. With V trimmed by 7 bases and J by 3 bases, 8 bases remained unmatched. Germline CDR1 is MNHEY and CDR2 is SVGAGI.

J is TRBJ2-7 and V is TRBV19; 10 bases align to TRBD1. Trimming cost V 5 bases and J 3 bases; bases outside gene matches: 7. Germline values: CDR1 LNHDA, CDR2 SQIVND (reference sequence). This CDR3 comprises 15 residues. This chain's CDR3 is CASSPWDRGGYEQYF. CDR3 nucleotide sequence: TGTGCCAGTAGTCCCTGGGACAGGGGAGGCTACGAGCAGTACTTC.

As to this clone: Other DNA sequences from this sample encode an identical CDR3 as well. The V call is TRBV28, the J call TRBJ1-4; possibly TRBD1 for D (5 bases). CDR3 length: 15 amino acids. Between the trimmed V and J ends, which lost 4 bases and 2 bases, there was a span of 11 bases. Germline V lookup: CDR1 MDHEN, CDR2 SYDVKM. The CDR3 DNA follows: TGTGCCAGCAGTTCCTCGGGGACGACTAATGAAAAACTGTTTTTT. Translated, it gives CASSSSGTTNEKLFF.

The chain has TRBV7-8 and TRBJ1-2; TRBD1 matches 7 bases. Germline lookup yields CDR1 SGHVS and CDR2 FQNEAQ. CDR3 length equals 15 residues. V lost 5 bases and J lost 3; bases outside the gene matches: 9. CDR3 in amino acids: CASSLQGGADYGYTF. The CDR3 DNA is TGTGCCAGCAGCCTTCAAGGGGGCGCGGACTATGGCTACACCTTC.

The chain carries TRBV28 and TRBJ1-1; TRBD1 matches at 8 bases. CDR1 MDHEN and CDR2 SYDVKM come from the germline V gene. V was pared by 4 bases and J by 4 bases, with 8 bases of the junction left unmatched. The CDR3 totals 15 residues. CDR3 protein: CASSSPDREGTEAFF. Here the CDR3 DNA reads TGTGCCAGCAGTTCCCCGGACAGGGAGGGCACTGAAGCTTTCTTT. Supplemented by reference TRBV28 and TRBJ1-1, the full variable domain reads DVKVTQSSRYLVKRTGEKVFLECVQDMDHENMFWYRQDPGLGLRLIYFSYDVKMKEKGDIPEGYSVSREKKERFSLILESASTNQTSMYLCASSSPDREGTEAFFGQGTRLTVV.

J is TRBJ1-2 and V is TRBV15; no definite D call. V dropped 0 bases and J dropped 2 bases, with 7 bases sitting between them. CDR3 size: 14 residues. Germline-derived CDR1 and CDR2 are LNHNV and YYDKDF (reference sequence). The CDR3 DNA is TGTGCCACCAGCAGAGATAAAGGGAACTATGGCTACACCTTC. Its protein product is CATSRDKGNYGYTF.

This clone was observed once. The V and J genes are TRBV6-2 or TRBV6-3 and TRBJ2-7; a weak D match, TRBD2 (5 bases). The CDR3 is made up of 15 amino acids. From germline, CDR1 is MNHEY and CDR2 SVGEGT. The V gene lost 7 bases and the J gene lost 4 bases, with 20 bases spanning the gap. CDR3 sequence reads: CASIPARLGGYEQYF. The CDR3 coding sequence is TGTGCCAGCATCCCCGCCCGACTCGGCGGGTACGAGCAGTACTTC.

This chain joins TRBV6-5 and TRBJ1-1; D remains ambiguous. Per the germline V gene, CDR1 is MNHEY and CDR2 is SVGAGI. The CDR3 covers 11 residues. V lost 8 bases, J lost 5 bases, and 9 bases lay in between. The CDR3 DNA sequence: TGTGCCAGCGATTCGGGGACTGAAGCTTTCTTT. This codes for CASDSGTEAFF.

This rearrangement joins TRBV18 to TRBJ1-2; 8 nucleotides match TRBD1. This CDR3 spans 14 amino acids. Germline V gives CDR1 KGHSH, CDR2 LQKENI. The V and J ends lost 5 bases and 6 bases, in that order; junction bases with no gene match: 8. CDR3 sequence (DNA): TGTGCCAGCTCAGCAGGGGGCGCCGGGGATGGCTACACCTTC. Encoded protein: CASSAGGAGDGYTF.

The rearrangement joins TRBV7-6 to TRBJ2-7; TRBD1 aligns across 8 bases. V lost 5 bases, J lost 6 bases, and 12 bases stayed unmatched. The germline gives CDR1 SGHVS, CDR2 FNYEAQ. CDR3 length equals 15 residues. In DNA, the CDR3 is TGTGCCAGCAGCCTACGCCCGGACAGGGACGCCGAGCAGTACTTC. This translates into CASSLRPDRDAEQYF.

The V and J genes are TRBV28 and TRBJ1-1; tentative D call: TRBD1 (5 bases). Germline V lookup: CDR1 MDHEN, CDR2 SYDVKM. The CDR3 runs 14 residues. The V end lost 5 bases, the J end lost 3 bases, and 13 bases lay between the germline ends. CDR3 in amino acids: CASSIGTHYTEAFF. The CDR3 region has the DNA TGTGCCAGCAGTATAGGGACCCATTACACTGAAGCTTTCTTT.

The genes are TRBV11-3 and TRBJ2-3; 8 nucleotides match TRBD2. After removal of 4 bases from V and 8 bases from J, the junction contained 11 bases not matched to a gene. Per the germline V gene, CDR1 is SGHNT and CDR2 is YENEEA. The CDR3 totals 15 residues. CDR3 loop: CASSSRGLAGSTQYF. The CDR3 DNA reads as TGTGCCAGCAGCTCCCGAGGGCTAGCGGGTTCTACGCAGTATTTT.

This sequence joins TRBV18 and TRBJ2-7; no firm D call. Germline lookup yields CDR1 KGHSH and CDR2 LQKENI. The CDR3 sequence is 10 residues long. V shed 3 bases and J shed 6 bases, with 3 bases lying between them. The CDR3 coding sequence is TGTGCCAGCTCACCGCCCGAGCAGTACTTC. It specifies CASSPPEQYF.